The rows below give T cell receptor beta chains drawn from one sample of a study of blood T cells in healthy people across ages. TCRdb redid the calling of the 5' RACE reads with MiXCR, one entry per CDR3 protein. The sample includes around 1,000,000 distinct CDR3 sequences, 25% of them seen just once. A further study also used this sample, focusing on T cells of mothers and their children.

The sequenced sample consisted of blood. The receptors shown here come from a girl between 2 and 10 years old in good health. The CDR3 runs from the conserved cysteine through the conserved F or W. Each record gives: CDR3 DNA, CDR3 protein, J gene, D gene, V gene, clone size. The D gene is left open where the match is weak. Size is omitted from some rows. Given values are once, few, many or a class for expanded clones.

TGTGCCAGCAGTTTACGGGACCAAAAAAGCCGGGCTGAGCAGTTCTTC,CASSLRDQKSRAEQFF,TRBJ2-1,.,TRBV12-3/TRBV12-4,.
TGTGCCAGCAGCCAAATCTTGATAGGGGGGTACGGAGAGACCCAGTACTTC,CASSQILIGGYGETQYF,TRBJ2-5,.,TRBV7-2,.
TGTGCCAGAGAAACCGAACGACTAGCGGGAGTTGGGGCCGGGGAGCTGTTTTTT,CARETERLAGVGAGELFF,TRBJ2-2,TRBD2,TRBV2,.
TGCGCCAGCAGCTTGAGCCCCGACGGCTCCTACGAGCAGTACTTC,CASSLSPDGSYEQYF,TRBJ2-7,.,TRBV5-1,.
TGCGCCAGCAGCCAAGGTATGGGATCTGGGGCCAACGTCCTGACTTTC,CASSQGMGSGANVLTF,TRBJ2-6,.,TRBV4-3,few
TGTGCCAGCAGCCAAGAAGTAGCTTCCCGCTACAATGAGCAGTTCTTC,CASSQEVASRYNEQFF,TRBJ2-1,.,TRBV3-1,.
TGTGCCAGCAGTCCGAGGGAGAAAATAAACAGGGACCGATTTTACGGCTACACCTTC,CASSPREKINRDRFYGYTF,TRBJ1-2,.,TRBV6-1,few
TGCAGCGTCCTCGGGACTAGCGGGTCCTCCTACGAGCAGTACTTC,CSVLGTSGSSYEQYF,TRBJ2-7,TRBD2,TRBV29-1,.
TGTGCCAGCAGTTCGGGACAGGGGACAGATACGCAGTATTTT,CASSSGQGTDTQYF,TRBJ2-3,TRBD1,TRBV5-1,many
TGTGCCAGCAGCCTGACAGGGGATCACGAGCAGTACTTC,CASSLTGDHEQYF,TRBJ2-7,TRBD1,TRBV27,few
TGTGCCAGCAGTCTCGGAGGGTTCGCAACTAATGAAAAACTGTTTTTT,CASSLGGFATNEKLFF,TRBJ1-4,.,TRBV6-6,few
TGTGCCAGCAGTCTTAGACCGGTCCGGGAAGAGGAAGCTTTCTTT,CASSLRPVREEEAFF,TRBJ1-1,.,TRBV28,.
TGTGCCAGCAGGTACCTAGCGGGGGCGTACAATGAGCAGTTCTTC,CASRYLAGAYNEQFF,TRBJ2-1,TRBD2,TRBV7-2,few
TGTGCCAGCAGCCAAGAACAAGGGGGCGATGAGCAGTTCTTC,CASSQEQGGDEQFF,TRBJ2-1,TRBD1,TRBV3-1,few
TGTGCCAGCAGGACAGGCCAATTGATGAACACTGAAGCTTTCTTT,CASRTGQLMNTEAFF,TRBJ1-1,.,TRBV6-6,few
TGTGCCAGCAGCTCGGACCGTTTTGAGACCCAGTACTTC,CASSSDRFETQYF,TRBJ2-5,.,TRBV11-3,.
TGTGCCAGCAGGCCCGGAGGGAGCGGGGAGCTGTTTTTT,CASRPGGSGELFF,TRBJ2-2,.,TRBV6-5,few
TGTGCCAGCAGCTCACGGGACTCCACGGAGCAGTACTTC,CASSSRDSTEQYF,TRBJ2-7,.,TRBV7-9,.
TGCAGCGTTGCGGTAGTAGGAGGGTACGAGCAGTACTTC,CSVAVVGGYEQYF,TRBJ2-7,.,TRBV29-1,.
TGCAGCGTTAGCGGAGAGAACACCGGGGAGCTGTTTTTT,CSVSGENTGELFF,TRBJ2-2,.,TRBV29-1,.
TGTGCCAGCAGTTTAAGGGGGATCGCCTACGAGCAGTACTTC,CASSLRGIAYEQYF,TRBJ2-7,.,TRBV27,few
TGTGCCAGCAGCGTCCGGGACCACGCAGATACGCAGTATTTT,CASSVRDHADTQYF,TRBJ2-3,.,TRBV7-9,.
TGTGCCAGCAGAGAAGGGGCAAACACCATATATTTT,CASREGANTIYF,TRBJ1-3,.,TRBV12-3/TRBV12-4,.
TGTGCCAGCAGCTCGTGGACGGATGACTCCTACAATGAGCAGTTCTTC,CASSSWTDDSYNEQFF,TRBJ2-1,.,TRBV11-2,.
TGCAGCGCAGACGAGGGGGATGGCTACACCTTC,CSADEGDGYTF,TRBJ1-2,.,TRBV29-1,.
TGTGCCAGCAGTGAGGACCGGGGAGTCGGGATTTCTGGCTACACCTTC,CASSEDRGVGISGYTF,TRBJ1-2,.,TRBV2,.
TGTGCCAGCAGCCAAGATACGGCGAGGACCGGGGAGCTGTTTTTT,CASSQDTARTGELFF,TRBJ2-2,.,TRBV3-1,.
TGTGCCAGCAGTTACTCTCGGAGTTCTAAGGACATTCAGTACTTC,CASSYSRSSKDIQYF,TRBJ2-4,.,TRBV6-5,few
TGTGCCAGCAGTTTCGGGGACTACCTCAATGAGCAGTTCTTC,CASSFGDYLNEQFF,TRBJ2-1,TRBD2,TRBV27,few
TGTGCCAGCAGCCTTCATCCGCTCGAGACCTCTGGAAACACCATATATTTT,CASSLHPLETSGNTIYF,TRBJ1-3,.,TRBV6-1,.
TGTGCCAGCAGTGAAGGGGGACGGTGGAGGACCCAAGAGACCCAGTACTTC,CASSEGGRWRTQETQYF,TRBJ2-5,.,TRBV2,few
TGCAGTGCTAGAGTCCTGCGGAATGAGCAGTTCTTC,CSARVLRNEQFF,TRBJ2-1,.,TRBV20-1,many
TGTGTACAGGGATCTAACTATGGCTACACCTTC,CVQGSNYGYTF,TRBJ1-2,.,TRBV7-9,.
TGTGCCAGCAGGCTGACAGGGATCTACGAGCAGTACTTC,CASRLTGIYEQYF,TRBJ2-7,TRBD1,TRBV28,few
TGTGCCAGCAGCTTAGTACGACAGGAAATCTATGGCTACACCTTC,CASSLVRQEIYGYTF,TRBJ1-2,.,TRBV7-9,few